The T cell receptor beta chain under discussion was sequenced for a study of graft-versus-host responses after intestinal transplantation. About the research overall: Transplants were multivisceral, liver-intestinal, or isolated intestinal. Once they had received anti-thymocyte globulin induction, all recipients took tacrolimus and steroids for approximately three years.

Germline assignment: CDR1 MNHNS and CDR2 SASEGT. The CDR3 is made up of 17 amino acids. V was clipped by 4 bases and J by 0 bases; unmatched bases: 4. The table came from immunoSEQ multiplex PCR; TCRdb's copy has only in-frame clones and leaves some out. The sample contains about 90,000 clones, 75% to 90% of which appear only once. A word on this clone: Its antigen is unknown.

Sequencing was performed on unstimulated CD8+ T cells sorted from spleen or lymph node cells, taken before intestinal transplant. The chain joins TRBV6-1 to TRBJ2-1, with 12 bases matching TRBD2. The source of this sequence is a human donor who received an intestinal transplant. CDR3 protein: CASSALAGGSSYNEQFF. DNA of the CDR3: TGTGCCAGCAGTGCACTAGCGGGGGGATCCTCCTACAATGAGCAGTTCTTC.